Listed below are T cell receptor beta chains from one sample, sequenced in a study of control samples from healthy donors and cancer patients. Here immunoSEQ multiplex PCR was the method, and the copy in TCRdb shows in-frame clones only, minus some. This sample yields approximately 84,000 clones, of which 82% are seen a single time; around a tenth belongs to the top ten. Sequenced input: blood. The receptor set was obtained from a woman in her sixties in good health. CDR3s include the opening cysteine and the closing phenylalanine or tryptophan. The D gene is left open where the match is weak. Clone size is given for some rows only: seen once, a few or many times, or a class if the clone is expanded.

v_call	clone_size	j_call	d_call	cdr3_aa	cdr3_nt
TRBV2	-	TRBJ2-5	-	CASTSTETQYF	TGTGCCAGCACATCGACGGAGACCCAGTACTTC
TRBV2	once	TRBJ2-7	TRBD2	CASTRSPSGASEYEQYF	TGTGCCAGCACCCGAAGTCCCAGCGGGGCCTCCGAGTACGAGCAGTACTTC
TRBV7-8	once	TRBJ1-5	-	CASSLLWGTPLSNQPQHF	TGTGCCAGCAGCTTACTCTGGGGCACTCCGCTAAGCAATCAGCCCCAGCATTTT
TRBV19	-	TRBJ2-1	-	CASSPTGYNEQFF	TGTGCCAGTAGTCCTACAGGGTACAATGAGCAGTTCTTC
TRBV4-3	-	TRBJ2-2	-	CASSQWAERPGELFF	TGCGCCAGCAGCCAATGGGCAGAAAGGCCCGGGGAGCTGTTTTTT
TRBV19	-	TRBJ2-2	-	CASRDTGELFF	TGTGCCAGTAGGGACACCGGGGAGCTGTTTTTT
TRBV7-2	-	TRBJ2-3	TRBD2	CASSPWTSSTDTQYF	TGTGCCAGCAGCCCCTGGACTAGCTCCACAGATACGCAGTATTTT
TRBV6-5	once	TRBJ2-7	-	CASTLTRRAYEQYF	TGTGCCAGCACTCTGACGCGCCGAGCCTACGAGCAGTACTTC
TRBV6-5	-	TRBJ1-3	TRBD1	CASSWGQGSDTIYF	TGTGCCAGCAGCTGGGGACAGGGTAGCGACACCATATATTTT
TRBV3-1/TRBV3-2	-	TRBJ1-4	-	CASSQGGAGLSNEKLFF	TGTGCCAGCAGCCAAGGAGGGGCGGGACTTAGTAATGAAAAACTGTTTTTT
TRBV6-5	-	TRBJ1-2	-	CASRQGREDDGYTF	TGTGCCAGCAGGCAAGGCAGGGAAGATGATGGCTACACCTTC
TRBV18	-	TRBJ1-3	-	CASSPQGSGDTIYF	TGTGCCAGCTCACCACAGGGATCGGGAGACACCATATATTTT
TRBV5-1	-	TRBJ1-5	-	CASSLQGDNQPQHF	TGCGCCAGCAGCTTACAGGGTGACAATCAGCCCCAGCATTTT
TRBV5-5	-	TRBJ2-7	-	CASSFLQGGEQYF	TGTGCCAGCAGCTTCTTGCAGGGCGGGGAGCAGTACTTC
TRBV5-1	-	TRBJ1-6	TRBD1	CASSISTGDNSPLHF	TGCGCCAGCAGCATATCGACAGGGGATAATTCACCCCTCCACTTT
TRBV29-1	once	TRBJ2-7	TRBD1	CSFGQGWHEQYF	TGCAGCTTTGGACAGGGGTGGCACGAGCAGTACTTC
TRBV20-1	-	TRBJ2-6	TRBD2	CSASGRASGANVLTF	TGCAGTGCTAGTGGGAGGGCCTCTGGGGCCAACGTCCTGACTTTC
TRBV27	-	TRBJ1-3	-	CASSRRTGNTIYF	TGTGCCAGCAGCCGGAGGACTGGAAACACCATATATTTT
TRBV27	-	TRBJ2-6	-	CASSLQRGSGANVLTF	TGTGCCAGCAGTTTACAACGGGGATCTGGGGCCAACGTCCTGACTTTC
TRBV4-3	once	TRBJ2-5	TRBD1	CASSPGQVSGTQYF	TGCGCCAGCAGCCCCGGACAGGTGTCAGGGACCCAGTACTTC
TRBV6-5	-	TRBJ1-4	-	CASSRGDTPNEKLFF	TGTGCCAGCAGTCGCGGGGACACGCCTAATGAAAAACTGTTTTTT
TRBV6-6	-	TRBJ2-5	TRBD1	CASSYRGQGEETQYF	TGTGCCAGCAGTTACAGGGGACAGGGGGAAGAGACCCAGTACTTC
TRBV23-1	-	TRBJ1-4	-	CASRSLPTNEKLFF	TGCGCCAGCCGTTCACTTCCAACTAATGAAAAACTGTTTTTT